This T cell receptor beta chain was profiled in a study of blood T cell repertoires in COVID-19. Study overall: Collection of acute and convalescent COVID-19 samples took place in the United States, Italy and Spain.

The CDR3 has 13 amino acids. In germline, CDR1 is GTSNPN, CDR2 SVGIG (reference sequence). J was trimmed by 5 bases and V by 6 bases; bases with no gene match: 7. In the original processing: Amplified reference gene primers provided the basis for estimating nucleated cell counts. Libraries were prepared by immunoSEQ multiplex PCR; TCRdb keeps only in-frame clonotypes and omits some of them. V and J calls and clone size are those listed in that table; D and trimming were worked out from the DNA. The table records more than 110,000 clones, 65% to 80% of them present only once. This receptor was obtained from a man in his 60s with acute or convalescent COVID-19. Specimen: peripheral blood. The chain links TRBV30 to TRBJ1-5; 7 positions agree with TRBD1. CDR3 bases: TGTGCCTGCGGCCCCCAGGGGGATCAGCCCCAGCATTTT. Translated: CACGPQGDQPQHF.